The source of this T cell receptor beta chain is a study of T cells after yellow fever vaccination. CDR3 size: 13 residues. The V gene lost 1 base and the J gene lost 4 bases, with 7 bases spanning the gap. CDR1 and CDR2 from the germline V gene are LNHDA and SQIVND (reference sequence). TCRdb used MiXCR to reprocess the 5' RACE reads, holding one entry per CDR3 protein. This sample has about 220,000 distinct CDR3 sequences, with 3.2% found just once. The source is a man between 18 and 29 years old who received the YFV17D yellow fever vaccine. The V call is TRBV19, the J call TRBJ1-1, with D hard to call. Sequenced material: CD4+ T cells sorted from PBMCs, taken 10 days after the yellow fever booster vaccination. The CDR3: CASSIVGGTEAFF. For the CDR3, the DNA is TGTGCCAGTAGTATAGTAGGCGGCACTGAAGCTTTCTTT.